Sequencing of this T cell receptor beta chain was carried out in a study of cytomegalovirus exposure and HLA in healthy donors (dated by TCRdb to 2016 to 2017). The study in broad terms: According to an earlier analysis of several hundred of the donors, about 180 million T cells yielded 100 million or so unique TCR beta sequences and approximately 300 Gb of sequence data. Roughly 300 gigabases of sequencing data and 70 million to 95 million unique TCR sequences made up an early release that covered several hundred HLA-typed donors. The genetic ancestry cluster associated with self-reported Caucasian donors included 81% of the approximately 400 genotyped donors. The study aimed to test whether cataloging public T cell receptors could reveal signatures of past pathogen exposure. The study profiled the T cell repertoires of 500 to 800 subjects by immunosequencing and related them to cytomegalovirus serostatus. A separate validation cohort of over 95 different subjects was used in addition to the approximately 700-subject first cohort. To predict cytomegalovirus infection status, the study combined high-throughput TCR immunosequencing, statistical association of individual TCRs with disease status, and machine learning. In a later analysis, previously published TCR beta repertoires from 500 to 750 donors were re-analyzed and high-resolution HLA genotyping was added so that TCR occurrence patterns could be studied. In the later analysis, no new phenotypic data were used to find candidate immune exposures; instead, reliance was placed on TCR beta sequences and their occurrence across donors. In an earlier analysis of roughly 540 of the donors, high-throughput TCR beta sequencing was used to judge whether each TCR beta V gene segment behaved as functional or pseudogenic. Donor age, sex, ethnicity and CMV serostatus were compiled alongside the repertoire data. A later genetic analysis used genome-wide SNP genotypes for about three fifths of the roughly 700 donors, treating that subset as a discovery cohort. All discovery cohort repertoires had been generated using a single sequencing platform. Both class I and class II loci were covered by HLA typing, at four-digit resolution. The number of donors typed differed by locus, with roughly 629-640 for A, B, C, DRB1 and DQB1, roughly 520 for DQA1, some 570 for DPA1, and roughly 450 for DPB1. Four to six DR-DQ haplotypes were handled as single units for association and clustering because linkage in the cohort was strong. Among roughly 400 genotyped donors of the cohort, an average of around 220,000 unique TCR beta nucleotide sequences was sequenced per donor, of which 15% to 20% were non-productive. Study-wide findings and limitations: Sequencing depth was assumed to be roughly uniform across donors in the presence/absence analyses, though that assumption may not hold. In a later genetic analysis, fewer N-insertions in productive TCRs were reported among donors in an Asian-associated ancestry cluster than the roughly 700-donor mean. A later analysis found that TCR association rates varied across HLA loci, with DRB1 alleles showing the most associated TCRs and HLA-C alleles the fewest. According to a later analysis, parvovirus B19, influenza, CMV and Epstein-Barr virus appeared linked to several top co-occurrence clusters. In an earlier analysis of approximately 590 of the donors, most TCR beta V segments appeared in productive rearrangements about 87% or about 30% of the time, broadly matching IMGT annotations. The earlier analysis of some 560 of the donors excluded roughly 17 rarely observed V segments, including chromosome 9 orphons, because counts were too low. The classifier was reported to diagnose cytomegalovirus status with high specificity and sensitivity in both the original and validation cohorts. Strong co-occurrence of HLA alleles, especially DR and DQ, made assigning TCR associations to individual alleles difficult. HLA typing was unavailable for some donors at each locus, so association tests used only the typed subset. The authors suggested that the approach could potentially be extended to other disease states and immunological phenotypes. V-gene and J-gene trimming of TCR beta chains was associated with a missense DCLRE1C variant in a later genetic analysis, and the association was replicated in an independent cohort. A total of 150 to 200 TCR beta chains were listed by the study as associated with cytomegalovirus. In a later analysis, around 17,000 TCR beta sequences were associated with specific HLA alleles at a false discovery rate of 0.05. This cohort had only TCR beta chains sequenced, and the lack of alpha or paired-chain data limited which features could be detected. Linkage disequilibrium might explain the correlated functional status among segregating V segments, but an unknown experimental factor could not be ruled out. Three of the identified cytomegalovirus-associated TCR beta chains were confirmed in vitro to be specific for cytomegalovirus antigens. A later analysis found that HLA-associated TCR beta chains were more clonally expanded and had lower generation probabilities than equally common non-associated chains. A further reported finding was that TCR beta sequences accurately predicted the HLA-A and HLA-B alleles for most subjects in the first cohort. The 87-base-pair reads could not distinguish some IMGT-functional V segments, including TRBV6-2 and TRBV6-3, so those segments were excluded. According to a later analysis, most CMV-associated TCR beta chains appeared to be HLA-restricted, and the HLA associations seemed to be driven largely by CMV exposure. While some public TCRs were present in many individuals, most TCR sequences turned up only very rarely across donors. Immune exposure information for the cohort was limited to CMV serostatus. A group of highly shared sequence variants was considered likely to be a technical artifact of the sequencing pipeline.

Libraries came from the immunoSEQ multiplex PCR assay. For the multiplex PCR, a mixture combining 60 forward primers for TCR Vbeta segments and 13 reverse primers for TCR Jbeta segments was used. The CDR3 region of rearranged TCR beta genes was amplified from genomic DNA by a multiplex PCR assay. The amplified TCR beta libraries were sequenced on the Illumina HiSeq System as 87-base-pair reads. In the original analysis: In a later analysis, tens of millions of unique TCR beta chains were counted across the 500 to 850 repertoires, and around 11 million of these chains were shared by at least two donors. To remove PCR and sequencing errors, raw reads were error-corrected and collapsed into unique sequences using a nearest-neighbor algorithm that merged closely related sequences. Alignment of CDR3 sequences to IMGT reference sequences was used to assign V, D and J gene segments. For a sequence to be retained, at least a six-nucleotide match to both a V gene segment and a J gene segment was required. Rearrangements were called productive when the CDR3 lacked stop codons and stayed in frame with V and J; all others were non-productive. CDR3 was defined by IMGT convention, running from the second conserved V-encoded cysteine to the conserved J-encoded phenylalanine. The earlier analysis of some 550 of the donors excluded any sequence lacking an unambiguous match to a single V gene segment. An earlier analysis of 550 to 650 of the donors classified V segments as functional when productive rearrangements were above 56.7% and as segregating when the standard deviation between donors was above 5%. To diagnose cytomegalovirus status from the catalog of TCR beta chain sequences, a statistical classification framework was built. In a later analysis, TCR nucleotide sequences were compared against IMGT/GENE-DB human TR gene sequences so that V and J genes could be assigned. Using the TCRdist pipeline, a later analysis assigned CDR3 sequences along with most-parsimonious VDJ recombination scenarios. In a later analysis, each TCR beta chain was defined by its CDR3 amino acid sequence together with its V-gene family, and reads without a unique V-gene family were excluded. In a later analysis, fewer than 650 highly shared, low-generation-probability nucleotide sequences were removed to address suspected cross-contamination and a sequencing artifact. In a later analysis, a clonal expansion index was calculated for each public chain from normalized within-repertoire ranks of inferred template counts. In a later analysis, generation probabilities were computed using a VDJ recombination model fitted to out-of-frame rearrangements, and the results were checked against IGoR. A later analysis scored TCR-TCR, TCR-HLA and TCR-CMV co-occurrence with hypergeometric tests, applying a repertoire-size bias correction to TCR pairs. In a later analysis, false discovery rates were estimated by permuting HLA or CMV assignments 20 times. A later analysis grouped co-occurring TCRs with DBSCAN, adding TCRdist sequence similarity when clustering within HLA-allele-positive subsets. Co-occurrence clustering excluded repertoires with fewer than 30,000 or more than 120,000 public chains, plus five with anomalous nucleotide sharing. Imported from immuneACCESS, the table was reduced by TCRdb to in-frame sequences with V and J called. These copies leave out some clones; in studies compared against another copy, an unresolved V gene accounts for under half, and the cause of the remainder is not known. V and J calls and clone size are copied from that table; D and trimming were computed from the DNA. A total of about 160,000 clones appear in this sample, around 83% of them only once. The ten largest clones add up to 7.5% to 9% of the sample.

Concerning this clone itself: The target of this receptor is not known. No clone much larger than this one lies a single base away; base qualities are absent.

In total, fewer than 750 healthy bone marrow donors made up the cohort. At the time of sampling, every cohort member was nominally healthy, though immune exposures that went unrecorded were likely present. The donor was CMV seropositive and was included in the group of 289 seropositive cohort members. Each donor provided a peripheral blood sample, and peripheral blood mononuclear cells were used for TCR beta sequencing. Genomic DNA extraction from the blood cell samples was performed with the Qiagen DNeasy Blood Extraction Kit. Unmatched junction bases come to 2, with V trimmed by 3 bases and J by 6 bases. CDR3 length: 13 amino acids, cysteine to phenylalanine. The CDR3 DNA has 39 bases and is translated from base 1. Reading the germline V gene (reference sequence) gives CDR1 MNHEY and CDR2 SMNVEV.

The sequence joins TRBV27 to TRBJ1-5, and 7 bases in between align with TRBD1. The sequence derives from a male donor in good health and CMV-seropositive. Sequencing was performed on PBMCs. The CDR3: CASSLTGPQPQHF. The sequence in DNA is TGTGCCAGCAGTTTGACAGGGCCTCAGCCCCAGCATTTT.